The clone carrying this T cell receptor beta chain has more than one count but fewer than ten. The antigen remains unidentified. This CDR3 comprises 17 residues. The germline CDR1 and CDR2 sequences are SGHTA and FQGTGA. Between the trimmed V and J ends, which lost 2 bases and 5 bases, there was a span of 21 bases. The record originates from a study of cytomegalovirus exposure and HLA in healthy donors. Across the whole study: Earlier findings included roughly 120 million unique TCR beta sequences obtained from approximately 170 million T cells.

Study-wide findings and caveats: Researchers catalogued approximately 170 TCR beta chains as cytomegalovirus-associated. In an earlier analysis, in roughly 580 donors, most V segments appeared productive either ~87% or ~30% of the time. Differences between HLA loci emerged in a later analysis of TCR association rates, with DRB1 most and HLA-C fewest.

The PCR ran on 60 Vbeta and 13 Jbeta primers. Profiled with immunoSEQ multiplex PCR; TCRdb holds only in-frame clones, not every one. Among roughly 100,000 clones listed, 70% to 75% were seen once. This TCR came from a middle-aged man in good health and CMV-seronegative. The chain recombines TRBV7-3 with TRBJ1-1; D ambiguous. The sequenced sample was PBMCs. The CDR3 region has the DNA TGTGCCAGCAGCTTAGTCCGGATGGGTGAGGGTGGAACTGAAGCTTTCTTT. This translates into CASSLVRMGEGGTEAFF.